This TCR beta chain was recorded in a study of post-analysis software for immune sequencing data. On the study more broadly: The disease courses spanned relapsing-remitting, secondary progressive and progressive-relapsing forms of multiple sclerosis.

Carried by the TCR beta cDNA libraries were unique molecular identifiers. Starting from about 1 to 10 million T cells, the study yielded roughly 0.5 million cDNA molecules. TCRdb processed the PCR reads anew with MiXCR; each CDR3 protein has one entry. The sample yields 750,000 to 950,000 distinct CDR3 sequences, about 43% seen once. Broader study findings: Batch-mates among the samples co-clustered strongly by F measure. Significantly decreased normalized Chao1 diversity was recorded for multiple sclerosis patients relative to controls.

As regards this clonotype: Its target is unknown.

Source material: blood. The TCR originated in a girl aged 5 to 17 with multiple sclerosis.

The CDR3: CACRVRGSGDTQYF. In DNA form, the CDR3 reads TGTGCCTGCCGCGTGAGGGGGAGTGGAGATACGCAGTATTTT. The chain carries TRBV30 and TRBJ2-3; maybe TRBD1 (6 bases). The CDR3 extends over 14 amino acids. Trimming pared 6 bases from V and 5 bases from J, leaving 18 bases between. Germline CDR1 GTSNPN, CDR2 SVGIG (reference sequence).